The source of this T cell receptor (beta chain) is a study of blood T cell repertoires in COVID-19. Germline V lookup: CDR1 SNHLY, CDR2 FYNNEI. This CDR3 comprises 14 residues. V lost 7 bases and J lost 4; bases outside the gene matches: 7. Authors' analysis steps: It was from reference gene primer amplification that nucleated cell counts were estimated. Clones were sequenced by immunoSEQ multiplex PCR, and TCRdb holds only the in-frame ones, with some missing. D and trimming come from the DNA, and the V and J calls and clone size come from that table. In the table there are under 250,000 clones, roughly 86% of which are singletons.

The sequence came from a woman aged 55-69 years who had recovered from COVID-19. V and J are TRBV2 and TRBJ1-5; 7 nucleotides line up with TRBD1. The sequenced material came from peripheral blood. This CDR3 is CASTWTGTNQPQHF. As DNA, the CDR3 is TGTGCCAGCACCTGGACAGGAACTAATCAGCCCCAGCATTTT.